This entry concerns a single T cell receptor beta chain. TCRdb fed the RT-PCR reads into MiXCR, producing one record per CDR3 protein. The sample has hundreds of thousands of distinct CDR3 sequences; 14% are singletons. The V end lost 4 bases, the J end lost 0 bases, and 17 bases lay between the germline ends. Per the germline V gene, CDR1 is SGHRS and CDR2 is YFSETQ. The CDR3 is 16 residues long. This TCR was sampled from a female donor in good health, serving as a healthy control. The chain has TRBV5-1 and TRBJ2-7; no reliable D call. The sample was memory CD4+ T cells from blood. CDR3 sequence (DNA): TGCGCCAGCAGCCCCCGGAAGGACGTTAGCTCCTACGAGCAGTACTTC. Amino acid sequence: CASSPRKDVSSYEQYF.